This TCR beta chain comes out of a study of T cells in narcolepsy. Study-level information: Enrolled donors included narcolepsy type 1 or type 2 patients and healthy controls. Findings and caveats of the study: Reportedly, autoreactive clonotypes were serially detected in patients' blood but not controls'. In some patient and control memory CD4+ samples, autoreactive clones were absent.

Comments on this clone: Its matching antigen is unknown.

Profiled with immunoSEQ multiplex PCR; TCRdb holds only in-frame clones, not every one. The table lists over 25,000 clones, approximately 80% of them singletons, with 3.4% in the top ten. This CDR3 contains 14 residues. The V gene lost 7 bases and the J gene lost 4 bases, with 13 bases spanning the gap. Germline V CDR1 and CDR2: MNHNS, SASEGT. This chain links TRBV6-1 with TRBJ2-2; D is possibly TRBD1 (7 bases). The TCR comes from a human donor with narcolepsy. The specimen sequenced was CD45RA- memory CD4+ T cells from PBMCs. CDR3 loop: CASNQGGLTGELFF. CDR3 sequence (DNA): TGTGCCAGCAACCAGGGGGGCCTCACCGGGGAGCTGTTTTTT.